Below are 22 T cell receptor beta chains sequenced from a single sample in a study of long-term antiretroviral therapy in people with HIV. With survey level as its setting, the immunoSEQ assay was v3.0. Repertoires were generated with immunoSEQ multiplex PCR, while TCRdb's copy carries only in-frame clones and drops some. Here the sample spans around 30,000 clones, approximately 93% being singletons. The sample here was unsorted PBMCs, taken approximately 6.5 years after starting antiretroviral therapy. All receptors derive from a woman aged 40 to 50 with HIV.

The chain employs TRBV7-9 and TRBJ1-6; D is ambiguous. The CDR3 is 13 amino acids. V lost 4 bases, J lost 10 bases, and 11 bases lay in between. Germline V lookup: CDR1 SEHNR, CDR2 FQNEAQ (reference sequence). The CDR3 DNA reads TGTGCCAGCAGCTCGGCCGGGTCCTCACCCCTCCACTTT. Its protein is CASSSAGSSPLHF.

The V gene is TRBV5-1, the J gene TRBJ2-3, with D perhaps TRBD2 (6 bases). The CDR3 length is 15 residues. CDR1 is SGHRS, CDR2 YFSETQ, per germline. The V end was cut by 0 bases, the J end by 3 bases, with 11 bases between. The chain's CDR3 is CASSLEGRRTDTQYF. Here the CDR3 DNA reads TGCGCCAGCAGCTTGGAAGGGAGGCGGACAGATACGCAGTATTTT.

This clone was seen a handful of times. CDR3 loop: CASSSSLPGQGFNYGYTF. Written as DNA, the CDR3 is TGTGCCAGCAGCTCCTCCCTGCCGGGACAGGGGTTTAACTATGGCTACACCTTC. This chain joins TRBV7-8 and TRBJ1-2; 10 bases are shared with TRBD1. This CDR3 is 18 amino acids long. Germline V gives CDR1 SGHVS, CDR2 FQNEAQ. The J segment lost 1 base and the V segment lost 4 bases, leaving 12 bases of the junction unmatched.

The chain couples TRBV19 to TRBJ1-1; 10 bases match TRBD1. The J segment lost 4 bases and the V segment lost 5 bases, leaving 16 bases of the junction unmatched. This CDR3 comprises 18 residues. Germline V gene lookup returns CDR1 LNHDA and CDR2 SQIVND (reference sequence). The CDR3 DNA sequence: TGTGCCAGTAGTGCACGGGGACAGGGGAGAGCACGGGGCACTGAAGCTTTCTTT. Its protein is CASSARGQGRARGTEAFF.

The chain carries TRBV7-8 and TRBJ2-2, with 7 bases that match TRBD2. V gave up 0 bases and J gave up 5 bases; unmatched junction bases: 9. Germline CDR1 and CDR2: SGHVS and FQNEAQ. The CDR3 extends over 17 amino acids. The CDR3 DNA reads TGTGCCAGCAGCTTAGCGGATGGCGGGGGATGGACCGGGGAGCTGTTTTTT. Its protein product is CASSLADGGGWTGELFF.

This clone was recorded a few times. The V and J genes are TRBV27 and TRBJ2-7; D is possibly TRBD2 (5 bases). The CDR3 consists of 15 residues. V lost 1 base and J lost 0, with 10 bases in between. Germline CDR1 and CDR2: MNHEY and SMNVEV (reference sequence). CDR3 sequence: CASSLFRGSSYEQYF. The CDR3 DNA sequence: TGTGCCAGCAGTTTATTTCGGGGTTCCTCCTACGAGCAGTACTTC.

The CDR3 is CASSQYSGQGNYGYTF. Here the CDR3 DNA reads TGCGCCAGCAGCCAGTACTCGGGACAGGGTAACTATGGCTACACCTTC. The chain combines TRBV4-1 with TRBJ1-2; 9 positions match TRBD1. The germline V gene encodes CDR1 MGHRA and CDR2 YSYEKL. CDR3 length: 16 amino acids. V was pared by 3 bases and J by 1 base, with 6 bases of the junction left unmatched.

The chain uses TRBV30 and TRBJ2-7, with D tentatively TRBD1 or TRBD2 (5 bases each). This CDR3 has 16 residues. Germline V gene lookup returns CDR1 GTSNPN and CDR2 SVGIG (reference sequence). V lost 3 bases and J 0 bases, leaving 18 bases between the germline ends. Written as DNA, the CDR3 is TGTGCCTGGAGCAAAATCCTTGGGGGAAGCTCCTACGAGCAGTACTTC. This encodes CAWSKILGGSSYEQYF. Using reference TRBV30 and TRBJ2-7 for the parts outside the CDR3, the full variable domain is SQTIHQWPATLVQPVGSPLSLECTVEGTSNPNLYWYRQAAGRGLQLLFYSVGIGQISSEVPQNLSASRPQDRQFILSSKKLLLSDSGFYLCAWSKILGGSSYEQYFGPGTRLTVT.

The J gene is TRBJ1-1, the V gene TRBV5-5; no clear D. Between the trimmed V and J ends, which lost 4 bases and 8 bases, there was a span of 18 bases. Looked up from germline, CDR1 is SGHKS and CDR2 is YYEKEE (reference sequence). The CDR3 runs to 14 residues. CDR3 amino acids: CASSAEGGGREAFF. The CDR3 bases are TGTGCCAGCAGCGCCGAGGGTGGAGGCCGAGAAGCTTTCTTT.

The chain employs TRBV5-1 and TRBJ1-1, with D possibly being TRBD1 (5 bases). The CDR3 is 14 amino acids. Germline-derived CDR1 and CDR2 are SGHRS and YFSETQ. Trimming cost V 6 bases and J 0 bases, with 12 bases left between them. Here the CDR3 DNA reads TGCGCCAGCACCATAGGGGTGGTGAACACTGAAGCTTTCTTT. Translating gives CASTIGVVNTEAFF.

The chain recombines TRBV19 with TRBJ1-5, with TRBD1 matching over 9 bases. Trimming took 4 bases from V and 7 from J; bases not matched to a gene: 8. This CDR3 comprises 15 residues. Germline CDR1 is LNHDA and CDR2 is SQIVND (reference sequence). CDR3 coding DNA: TGTGCCAGTAGTAAACCGGACAGGGGAGGGCAGCCCCAGCATTTT. Translation: CASSKPDRGGQPQHF.

The rearrangement links TRBV5-1 to TRBJ2-3, with 9 bases aligning to TRBD2. The V segment lost 0 bases and the J segment 0 bases; nucleotides outside the gene matches: 5. Germline values: CDR1 SGHRS, CDR2 YFSETQ. The CDR3 spans 17 residues. The CDR3, as DNA: TGCGCCAGCAGCTTGGAGTTAGCGGGGGCCAGCACAGATACGCAGTATTTT. It translates to CASSLELAGASTDTQYF.

V is TRBV4-1 and J is TRBJ2-3; D unresolved. CDR3 length equals 13 residues. The V gene's germline CDR1 is MGHRA and CDR2 YSYEKL. Trimming removed 1 base at V and 2 bases at J, with 4 bases between. This CDR3 reads CASSQVDTDTQYF. The CDR3 region has the DNA TGCGCCAGCAGCCAAGTCGACACAGATACGCAGTATTTT.

V usage is TRBV2 and J usage is TRBJ2-4; 7 bases agree with TRBD2. The CDR3 is 13 amino acids. V gave up 8 bases and J gave up 8 bases; unmatched junction bases: 9. The germline gives CDR1 SNHLY, CDR2 FYNNEI. The CDR3 nucleotides are TGTGCCAGCGGAGCCGGACTAGGTGACATTCAGTACTTC. Translating it yields CASGAGLGDIQYF.

The CDR3 region is CATSRDMRAGGYSPLHF. As DNA, the CDR3 is TGTGCCACCAGCAGAGATATGCGGGCAGGGGGGTACTCCCCCCTCCACTTT. The V call is TRBV15, the J call TRBJ1-6; 7 nucleotides line up with TRBD1. Germline V gives CDR1 LNHNV, CDR2 YYDKDF (reference sequence). The V segment lost 0 bases and the J segment 13 bases; nucleotides outside the gene matches: 15. This CDR3 is built from 17 residues.

The chain links TRBV7-2 to TRBJ1-1; TRBD1 agrees at 8 bases. The CDR3 has 14 residues. The germline V gene has CDR1 SGHTA and CDR2 FQGNSA. Losses at the gene ends were 5 bases for V and 5 bases for J; bases not matched to a gene: 7. The DNA of the CDR3 is TGTGCCAGCAGCCTCCGGACAGGGATGACTGAAGCTTTCTTT. As protein: CASSLRTGMTEAFF.

This sequence joins TRBV19 and TRBJ1-2, with D tentatively TRBD1 (5 bases). The CDR3 spans 14 residues. Germline V gives CDR1 LNHDA, CDR2 SQIVND (reference sequence). With 5 bases removed from V and 8 bases from J, the gap between germline ends came to 18 bases. CDR3 in amino acids: CASSPSSGNKGYTF. The DNA of the CDR3 is TGTGCCAGTAGTCCCTCCTCAGGGAATAAGGGCTACACCTTC.

The V call is TRBV6-6, the J call TRBJ1-1; D perhaps matches TRBD1 (6 bases). V dropped 6 bases and J dropped 8 bases, with 19 bases sitting between them. This CDR3 comprises 14 residues. The V gene's germline CDR1 is MNHNY and CDR2 SVGAGI (reference sequence). The CDR3 DNA follows: TGTGCCAGCAGCAATCGACAGGACCCCGAGGAAGCTTTCTTT. Protein sequence: CASSNRQDPEEAFF.

This rearrangement joins TRBV7-9 to TRBJ2-1, with D perhaps being TRBD1 or TRBD2 (5 bases each). The CDR3 totals 15 residues. CDR1 is SEHNR and CDR2 is FQNEAQ in the germline V gene (reference sequence). V lost 10 bases to trimming and J lost 0 bases, with 16 bases between them. The CDR3 region is CATRGESSSYNEQFF. CDR3 nucleotide sequence: TGTGCCACCAGAGGGGAGTCGAGCTCCTACAATGAGCAGTTCTTC.

V is TRBV6-1 and J is TRBJ1-3; unclear D gene. The CDR3 is 13 residues long. V dropped 11 bases and J dropped 0 bases, with 11 bases sitting between them. Germline assignment: CDR1 MNHNS and CDR2 SASEGT. The CDR3 DNA is TGTGCCGGGCGGCTCAACTCTGGAAACACCATATATTTT. Residues: CAGRLNSGNTIYF.

V gene TRBV6-1 combines with J gene TRBJ2-7; perhaps TRBD2 as D (5 bases). The CDR3 spans 14 residues. Germline V gene data show CDR1 as MNHNS and CDR2 as SASEGT. Trimming stripped 2 bases from V and 5 bases from J, with 13 bases between. The CDR3 sequence: CASSELARPHEQYF. CDR3 bases: TGTGCCAGCAGTGAACTAGCCCGGCCCCACGAGCAGTACTTC.

This rearrangement joins TRBV6-5 to TRBJ1-4; no definite D call. This CDR3 has 13 residues. V was cut by 2 bases and J by 11 bases, with 12 bases left in between. Germline CDR1 MNHEY, CDR2 SVGAGI. The chain's CDR3 is CASSYDRDGKLFF. The CDR3 region has the DNA TGTGCCAGCAGTTACGATCGCGACGGCAAACTGTTTTTT.